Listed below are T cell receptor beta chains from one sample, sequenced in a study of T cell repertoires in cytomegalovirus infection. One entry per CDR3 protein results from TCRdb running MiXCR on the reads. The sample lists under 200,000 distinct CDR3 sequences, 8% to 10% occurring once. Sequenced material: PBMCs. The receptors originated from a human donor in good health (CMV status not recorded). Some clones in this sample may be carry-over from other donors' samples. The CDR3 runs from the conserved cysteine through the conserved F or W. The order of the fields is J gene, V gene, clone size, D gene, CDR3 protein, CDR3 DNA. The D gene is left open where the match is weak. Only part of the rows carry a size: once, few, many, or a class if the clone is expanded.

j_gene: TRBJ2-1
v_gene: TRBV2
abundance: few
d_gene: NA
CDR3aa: CASILGPLYNEQFF
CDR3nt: TGTGCCAGCATCCTAGGGCCTCTCTACAATGAGCAGTTCTTC

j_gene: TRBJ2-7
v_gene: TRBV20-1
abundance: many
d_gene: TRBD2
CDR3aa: CSARRLAGEHEQYF
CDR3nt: TGCAGTGCCCGAAGATTAGCGGGAGAACACGAGCAGTACTTC

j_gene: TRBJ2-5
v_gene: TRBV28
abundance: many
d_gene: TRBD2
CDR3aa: CASSPPGLAGMTQYF
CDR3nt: TGTGCCAGCAGTCCTCCGGGACTAGCGGGAATGACCCAGTACTTC

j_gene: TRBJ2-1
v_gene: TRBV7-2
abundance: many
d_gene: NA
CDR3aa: CASSLFRNEQFF
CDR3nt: TGTGCCAGCAGCTTATTCAGGAATGAGCAGTTCTTC

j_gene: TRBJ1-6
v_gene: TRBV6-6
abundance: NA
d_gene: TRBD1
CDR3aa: CASSIIDRGNSPLHF
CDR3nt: TGTGCCAGCAGTATAATAGACAGGGGAAATTCACCCCTCCACTTT

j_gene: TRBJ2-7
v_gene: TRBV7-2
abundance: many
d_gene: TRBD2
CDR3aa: CASSLFLWVSGGPYEQYF
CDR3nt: TGTGCCAGCAGCTTATTTTTATGGGTTAGCGGGGGCCCCTACGAGCAGTACTTC

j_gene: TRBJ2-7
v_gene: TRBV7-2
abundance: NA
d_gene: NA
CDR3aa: CASSLGDEQYF
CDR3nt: TGTGCCAGCAGCTTAGGAGACGAGCAGTACTTC

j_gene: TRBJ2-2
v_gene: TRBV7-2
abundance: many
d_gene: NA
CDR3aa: CASSPRGDGELFF
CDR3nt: TGTGCCAGCAGCCCCCGAGGGGACGGGGAGCTGTTTTTT

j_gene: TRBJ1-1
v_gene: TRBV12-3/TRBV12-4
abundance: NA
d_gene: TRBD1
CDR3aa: CASSGTGKNTEAFF
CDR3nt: TGTGCCAGCAGCGGGACAGGGAAGAACACTGAAGCTTTCTTT

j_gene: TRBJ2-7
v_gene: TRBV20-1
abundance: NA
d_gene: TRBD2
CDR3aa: CSAPASGSRYEQYF
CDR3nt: TGCAGTGCCCCAGCCAGCGGGAGCCGGTACGAGCAGTACTTC

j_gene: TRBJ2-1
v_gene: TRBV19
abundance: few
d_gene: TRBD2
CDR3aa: CASNPDTSGGYNEQFF
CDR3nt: TGTGCCAGTAACCCCGATACTAGCGGGGGATACAATGAGCAGTTCTTC

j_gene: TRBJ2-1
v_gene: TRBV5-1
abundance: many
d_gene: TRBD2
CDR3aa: CASSWTSGRAGANEQFF
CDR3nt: TGCGCCAGCAGCTGGACTAGCGGGAGGGCCGGCGCCAATGAGCAGTTCTTC

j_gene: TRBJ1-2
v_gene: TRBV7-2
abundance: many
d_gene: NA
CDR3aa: CASSVTGHGYTF
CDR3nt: TGTGCCAGCAGCGTGACAGGTCATGGCTACACCTTC

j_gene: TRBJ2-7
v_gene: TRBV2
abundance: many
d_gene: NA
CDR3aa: CASSPGLYEQYF
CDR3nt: TGTGCCAGCAGTCCAGGACTTTACGAGCAGTACTTC

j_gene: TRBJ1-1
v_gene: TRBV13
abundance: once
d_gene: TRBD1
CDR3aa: CASSLEVQGATEAFF
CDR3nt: TGTGCCAGCAGCTTAGAGGTCCAGGGGGCAACTGAAGCTTTCTTT

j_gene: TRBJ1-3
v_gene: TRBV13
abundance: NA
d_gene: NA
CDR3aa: CASSLGTGTSGNTIYF
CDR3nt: TGTGCCAGCAGCTTGGGTACAGGGACTTCTGGAAACACCATATATTTT

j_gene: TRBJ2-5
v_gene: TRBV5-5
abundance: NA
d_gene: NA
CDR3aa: CASSFYPDRETQYF
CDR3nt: TGTGCCAGCAGCTTCTATCCGGACCGAGAGACCCAGTACTTC

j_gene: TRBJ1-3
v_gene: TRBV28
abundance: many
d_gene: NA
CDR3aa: CAIQGTGRNTIYF
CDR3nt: TGTGCCATCCAGGGGACCGGGCGGAACACCATATATTTT

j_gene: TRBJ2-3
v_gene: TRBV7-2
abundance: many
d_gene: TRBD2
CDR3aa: CASSLETSGGGTGTQYF
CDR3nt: TGTGCCAGCAGCTTAGAGACTAGCGGGGGGGGAACGGGTACGCAGTATTTT

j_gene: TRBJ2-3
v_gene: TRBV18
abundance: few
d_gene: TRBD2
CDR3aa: CASSLSGGARDTQYF
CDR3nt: TGTGCCAGCTCACTTAGCGGGGGGGCCAGAGATACGCAGTATTTT

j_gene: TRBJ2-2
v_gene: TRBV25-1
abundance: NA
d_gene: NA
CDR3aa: CASSETRRDTGELFF
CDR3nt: TGTGCCAGCAGTGAGACCCGACGGGACACCGGGGAGCTGTTTTTT

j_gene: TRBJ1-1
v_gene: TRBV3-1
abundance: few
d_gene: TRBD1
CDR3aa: CASGDRVNTEAFF
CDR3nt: TGTGCCAGCGGGGACAGAGTGAACACTGAAGCTTTCTTT

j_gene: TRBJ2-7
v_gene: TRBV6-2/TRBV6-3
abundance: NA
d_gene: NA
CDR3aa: CASSYSTMREQYF
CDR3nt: TGTGCCAGCAGTTACTCTACGATGAGGGAGCAGTACTTC

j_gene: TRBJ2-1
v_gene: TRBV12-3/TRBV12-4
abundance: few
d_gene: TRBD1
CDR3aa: CASSFEAGAGGNEQFF
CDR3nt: TGTGCCAGCAGTTTTGAAGCCGGGGCAGGGGGCAATGAGCAGTTCTTC

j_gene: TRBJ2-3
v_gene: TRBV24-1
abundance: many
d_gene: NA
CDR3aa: CATSDSSGNTDTQYF
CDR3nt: TGTGCCACCAGTGATTCCTCAGGGAACACAGATACGCAGTATTTT

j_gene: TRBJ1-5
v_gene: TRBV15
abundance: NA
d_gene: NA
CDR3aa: CATSSPGRHSNQPQHF
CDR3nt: TGTGCCACCAGCAGCCCCGGACGGCATAGCAATCAGCCCCAGCATTTT

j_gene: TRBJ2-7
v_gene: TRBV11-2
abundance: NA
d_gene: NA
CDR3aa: CASSISVTHNYEQYF
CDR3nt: TGTGCCAGCAGCATCTCGGTGACACACAACTACGAGCAGTACTTC

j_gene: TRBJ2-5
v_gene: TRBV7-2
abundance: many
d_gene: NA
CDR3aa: CASSFRDQTQYF
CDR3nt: TGTGCCAGCAGCTTCCGGGACCAGACCCAGTACTTC

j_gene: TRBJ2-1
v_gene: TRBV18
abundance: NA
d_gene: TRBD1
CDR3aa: CASSPGQGTNEQFF
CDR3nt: TGTGCCAGCTCACCCGGACAGGGAACCAATGAGCAGTTCTTC

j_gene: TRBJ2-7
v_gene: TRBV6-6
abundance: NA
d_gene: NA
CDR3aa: CASSWDMGAYEQYF
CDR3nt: TGTGCCAGCAGCTGGGATATGGGCGCCTACGAGCAGTACTTC

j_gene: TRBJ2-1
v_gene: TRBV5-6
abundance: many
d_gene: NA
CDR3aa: CASSLAAGRDYNEQFF
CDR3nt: TGTGCCAGCAGCTTGGCCGCGGGACGGGACTACAATGAGCAGTTCTTC

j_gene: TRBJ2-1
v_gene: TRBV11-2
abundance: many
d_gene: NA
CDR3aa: CASSLTNEQFF
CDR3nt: TGTGCCAGCAGCCTAACGAATGAGCAGTTCTTC

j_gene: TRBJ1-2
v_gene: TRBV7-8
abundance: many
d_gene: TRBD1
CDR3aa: CASSPGFSTGGYGYTF
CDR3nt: TGTGCCAGCAGCCCCGGGTTTTCGACAGGGGGCTATGGCTACACCTTC

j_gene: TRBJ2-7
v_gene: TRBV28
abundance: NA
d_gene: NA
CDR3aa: CASSRRSEQYF
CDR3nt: TGTGCCAGCAGTCGGAGATCCGAGCAGTACTTC

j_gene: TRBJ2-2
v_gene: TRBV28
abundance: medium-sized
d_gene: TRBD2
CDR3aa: CASSLSGGASGELFF
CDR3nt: TGTGCCAGCAGTTTAAGCGGGGGGGCATCCGGGGAGCTGTTTTTT

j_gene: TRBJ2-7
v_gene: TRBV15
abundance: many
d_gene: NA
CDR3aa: CATSRDRDASYEQYF
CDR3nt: TGTGCCACCAGCAGAGACAGAGATGCCTCCTACGAGCAGTACTTC

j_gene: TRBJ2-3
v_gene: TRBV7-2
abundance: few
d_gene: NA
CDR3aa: CASSLMFRGDTQYF
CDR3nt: TGTGCCAGCAGCTTAATGTTTAGGGGGGATACGCAGTATTTT

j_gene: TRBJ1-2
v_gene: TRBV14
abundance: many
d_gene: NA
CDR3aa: CASSQDLGLGYTF
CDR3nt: TGTGCCAGCAGCCAAGATTTAGGTTTAGGCTACACCTTC

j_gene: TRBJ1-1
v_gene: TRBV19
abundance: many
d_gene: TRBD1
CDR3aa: CASSATGIGEAFF
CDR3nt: TGTGCCAGTAGTGCGACAGGGATCGGTGAAGCTTTCTTT

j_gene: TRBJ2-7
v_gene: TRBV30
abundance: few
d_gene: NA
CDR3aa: CAWSKAVSFSYEQYF
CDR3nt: TGTGCCTGGAGTAAGGCGGTCAGCTTCTCCTACGAGCAGTACTTC

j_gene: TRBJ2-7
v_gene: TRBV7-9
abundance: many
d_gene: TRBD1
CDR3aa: CASSTRDRSYEQYF
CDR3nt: TGTGCCAGCAGCACCCGGGACAGGTCCTACGAGCAGTACTTC